This T cell receptor (beta chain) appears in the sequencing data of a study of post-analysis software for immune sequencing data. Whole-study context: The cohort encompassed relapsing-remitting, secondary progressive and progressive-relapsing multiple sclerosis disease courses. Study-level findings and limits: Those with multiple sclerosis, the patient group, showed significantly lower normalized Chao1 diversity than controls. Patients carried 4 or 5 TRBV segments more frequently than controls did, and TRBV5-6, TRBV5-1 and TRBV20-1 were among them.

This CDR3 has 16 amino acids. Germline V gives CDR1 MGHRA, CDR2 YSYEKL. About this clonotype: Its antigen is undetermined. Mismatch with germline at one junction end may stem from a read error.

Unique molecular identifiers tagged the TCR beta cDNA libraries. TCRdb used MiXCR to reprocess the PCR reads, holding one entry per CDR3 protein. The sample includes under 650,000 distinct CDR3 sequences, roughly 40% seen only once; the top ten take under 2%. This receptor was taken from a girl aged 10-17 years with multiple sclerosis. Sequences were obtained from blood. This sequence joins TRBV4-1 and TRBJ2-5, with D possibly matching TRBD1 (6 bases). The end of the DNA is better explained by TRBJ2-7, so the J call may be wrong. This CDR3 reads CASNQDLTGLFNEQYF. The DNA for the CDR3 is TGCGCCAGCAACCAAGATTTAACAGGGTTATTCAACGAGCAGTACTTC.